This T cell receptor (beta chain) originates from a study of T cells in localized non-small cell lung cancer. This CDR3 has 14 residues. Germline V gene data show CDR1 as SGDLS and CDR2 as YYNGEE. Deletions cut 0 bases from V and 0 bases from J, with 7 bases between. This table comes from immunoSEQ multiplex PCR, and its TCRdb copy is limited to in-frame clones, with some not included. The sample lists roughly 40,000 clones, 65% to 90% occurring once. Comments on this clone: Its matching antigen is unknown.

Points from the study as a whole: It was uninvolved adjacent lung that showed the highest T cell clonality, exceeding tumor. An association was observed between higher blood T cell density and longer overall survival. Sequencing was limited to one tumor region, leaving the possibility of heterogeneity open. Adjacent lung had a median roughly 60 of the 100 largest tumor clones.

V is TRBV9 and J is TRBJ2-7; D unresolved. Material: PBMCs, obtained before any cancer treatment. This TCR was recovered from a man aged 40 to 70 with stage II lung adenocarcinoma. The DNA for the CDR3 is TGTGCCAGCAGCGTAGCAGGCGCCTCCTACGAGCAGTACTTC. Translating it yields CASSVAGASYEQYF.